These 21 T cell receptor beta chains share one sample of origin, sequenced in a study of beta chain features in type 1 diabetes. Points from the study as a whole: Shorter TCRB CDR3s, moderately but significantly so, were found in Type 1 diabetes patients in all four CD4+ subsets.

No antigens are known for them. Every bit of the isolated RNA underwent reverse transcription, so sequencing read expressed TCRB transcripts. Sequencing was performed with immunoSEQ multiplex PCR; in TCRdb, only in-frame clones are kept and a portion is missing. Of about 250,000 clones in the sample, roughly 11% are singletons; the top ten hold around 0.017%. The sequencing input was naive CD4+ T cells from blood. These receptors were collected from a man under 40 with type 1 diabetes.

The rearrangement uses TRBV4-3 and TRBJ2-1; possible D gene TRBD2, 5 bases. This CDR3 is built from 13 residues. Looked up from germline, CDR1 is LGHNA and CDR2 is YSLEER. Trimming took off 1 base at V and 10 bases at J, with 11 bases between the two ends. Written as DNA, the CDR3 is TGCGCCAGCAGCCAAGGGCTAGCTGGAGAGCAGTTCTTC. This sequence encodes CASSQGLAGEQFF.

This clone was picked up a small number of times. The chain employs TRBV4-1 and TRBJ2-7; D not resolved. V gave up 5 bases and J gave up 3 bases, with 14 bases separating them. Germline lookup yields CDR1 MGHRA and CDR2 YSYEKL. The CDR3 has 14 amino acids. The chain's CDR3 is CASSSPARGYEQYF. In DNA form, the CDR3 reads TGCGCCAGCAGCTCACCAGCCAGAGGCTACGAGCAGTACTTC.

This clone was seen only a few times. V usage is TRBV5-1 and J usage is TRBJ2-7, with D uncertain. CDR1 is SGHRS, CDR2 YFSETQ, per germline. V was clipped by 0 bases and J by 6 bases, with 13 bases between them. This CDR3 has 14 amino acids. The DNA for the CDR3 is TGCGCCAGCAGCTTGGAACCCATCACAGCCGAGCAGTACTTC. Translation gives CASSLEPITAEQYF.

The chain carries TRBV10-2 and TRBJ2-6; TRBD1 matches 7 bases. Germline assignment: CDR1 WSHSY and CDR2 SAAADI. V was pared by 0 bases and J by 4 bases, with 9 bases of the junction left unmatched. The CDR3 runs 18 residues. Here the CDR3 reads CASSESTARTGGANVLTF. CDR3 nucleotide sequence: TGCGCCAGCAGTGAGTCGACCGCCCGGACAGGCGGGGCCAACGTCCTGACTTTC.

This clone was counted a few times. The J gene is TRBJ2-7, the V gene TRBV6-5, with 8 bases fitting TRBD2. The CDR3 length is 14 residues. The V gene's germline CDR1 is MNHEY and CDR2 SVGAGI. Trimming removed 6 bases from V and 5 bases from J; junction bases left unmatched: 9. The CDR3 reads CASSPRGDGHEQYF. The CDR3, as DNA: TGTGCCAGCAGCCCGCGGGGGGACGGCCACGAGCAGTACTTC.

This clone was found a few times. V and J are TRBV11-1 and TRBJ2-5; D is perhaps TRBD2 (5 bases). Germline CDR1 SGHAT, CDR2 FQDESV (reference sequence). CDR3 length: 13 residues. Between the trimmed V and J ends, which lost 1 base and 3 bases, there was a span of 6 bases. CDR3 region: CASSLGREETQYF. The CDR3 DNA reads TGTGCCAGCAGCTTAGGGCGGGAAGAGACCCAGTACTTC.

The chain employs TRBV29-1 and TRBJ2-3; D may be TRBD2 (5 bases). CDR3 length equals 10 residues. V lost 7 bases and J lost 8, with 10 bases in between. Germline CDR1 and CDR2: SQVTM and ANQGSEA. For the CDR3, the DNA is TGCAGCGGAGGAGAGGGTACGCAGTATTTT. It translates to CSGGEGTQYF.

This clone was seen a handful of times. The CDR3 DNA reads TGTGCCAGCAGCAACAGGGGTGAGACCCAGTACTTC. Protein sequence: CASSNRGETQYF. The chain joins TRBV7-8 to TRBJ2-5; TRBD1 agrees at 7 bases. Germline CDR1 and CDR2: SGHVS and FQNEAQ. The V segment lost 5 bases and the J segment 5 bases; nucleotides outside the gene matches: 2. There are 12 residues in the CDR3.

This clone has a handful of counts. The chain links TRBV4-2 to TRBJ1-3; D call uncertain. Germline CDR1 and CDR2: LGHNA and YNFKEQ. CDR3 length: 18 residues. V was cut by 1 base and J by 0 bases, with 16 bases left in between. This CDR3 reads CASSQAVLLLPSGNTIYF. For the CDR3, the DNA is TGTGCCAGCAGCCAAGCAGTCCTTCTTCTTCCCTCTGGAAACACCATATATTTT.

The chain has TRBV19 and TRBJ2-1; TRBD2 agrees at 7 bases. The CDR3 runs to 14 residues. Trimming at V came to 3 bases and at J to 6 bases, leaving 5 bases not matched to a gene. Germline lookup yields CDR1 LNHDA and CDR2 SQIVND (reference sequence). CDR3 DNA sequence: TGTGCCAGTAGTATGGCCGGGAGGAGCAATGAGCAGTTCTTC. Translation: CASSMAGRSNEQFF.

This clone was observed a single time. The genes are TRBV6-1 and TRBJ2-1, with a possible D match to TRBD1 (5 bases). Trimming stripped 7 bases from V and 4 bases from J, with 11 bases between. This CDR3 region has 13 residues. Germline V gene data show CDR1 as MNHNS and CDR2 as SASEGT. The CDR3 here is CASTRTLYNEQFF. The CDR3 DNA is TGTGCCAGCACCCGGACACTTTACAATGAGCAGTTCTTC.

This chain connects TRBV6-4 to TRBJ2-1, with D maybe TRBD1 (6 bases). Germline CDR1 is MRHNA and CDR2 is SNTAGT. CDR3 size: 13 residues. V lost 6 bases to trimming and J lost 9 bases, with 15 bases between them. The CDR3 DNA reads TGTGCCAGCAGACATTTGGAAGGGGGTGAGCAGTTCTTC. Translation gives CASRHLEGGEQFF.

J is TRBJ2-5 and V is TRBV2; TRBD1 aligns across 7 bases. V gave up 4 bases and J gave up 4 bases; unmatched junction bases: 6. CDR1 is SNHLY, CDR2 FYNNEI, per germline. The CDR3 runs 14 residues. The CDR3 DNA reads TGTGCCAGCAGTGGACGACAGGGACCAGAGACCCAGTACTTC. This gives the protein CASSGRQGPETQYF. Based on the CDR3 plus reference TRBV2 and TRBJ2-5, the full variable domain is EPEVTQTPSHQVTQMGQEVILRCVPISNHLYFYWYRQILGQKVEFLVSFYNNEISEKSEIFDDQFSVERPDGSNFTLKIRSTKLEDSAMYFCASSGRQGPETQYFGPGTRLLVL.

In its sample, this clone was seen a few times. The chain recombines TRBV7-3 with TRBJ1-1; TRBD1 might be the D (5 bases). V was clipped by 3 bases and J by 3 bases, with 11 bases between them. The CDR3 is made up of 14 amino acids. The germline V gene has CDR1 SGHTA and CDR2 FQGTGA. The CDR3 sequence: CASSLEGYYTEAFF. Here the CDR3 DNA reads TGTGCCAGCAGCTTGGAGGGGTATTACACTGAAGCTTTCTTT.

This clone was picked up a small number of times. This rearrangement joins TRBV2 to TRBJ1-2; TRBD1 aligns across 7 bases. Germline-derived CDR1 and CDR2 are SNHLY and FYNNEI. Trimming at V came to 4 bases and at J to 6 bases, leaving 5 bases not matched to a gene. The CDR3 has 13 residues. CDR3 bases: TGTGCCAGCAGTGCCAGGGGGATGGATGGCTACACCTTC. Its protein is CASSARGMDGYTF. The whole variable domain, remainder taken from reference TRBV2 and TRBJ1-2, is EPEVTQTPSHQVTQMGQEVILRCVPISNHLYFYWYRQILGQKVEFLVSFYNNEISEKSEIFDDQFSVERPDGSNFTLKIRSTKLEDSAMYFCASSARGMDGYTFGSGTRLTVV.

This clone was counted only a few times. The chain recombines TRBV7-8 with TRBJ2-1, with TRBD2 matching 8 bases. This CDR3 contains 15 residues. The germline V gene has CDR1 SGHVS and CDR2 FQNEAQ. V lost 7 bases, J lost 5 bases, and 10 bases stayed unmatched. Here the CDR3 reads CASIVGGGLHNEQFF. The CDR3 DNA sequence: TGTGCCAGCATAGTAGGCGGGGGGCTGCACAATGAGCAGTTCTTC. The full variable domain, its missing parts supplied by reference TRBV7-8 and TRBJ2-1, is GAGVSQSPRYKVAKRGQDVALRCDPISGHVSLFWYQQALGQGPEFLTYFQNEAQLDKSGLPSDRFFAERPEGSVSTLKIQRTQQEDSAVYLCASIVGGGLHNEQFFGPGTRLTVL.

This chain uses TRBV2 with TRBJ1-5, with TRBD1 identical over 7 bases. This CDR3 has 12 residues. Germline V gives CDR1 SNHLY, CDR2 FYNNEI. The trim removed 3 bases at V and 8 bases at J, leaving 1 base unmatched. The CDR3 nucleotides are TGTGCCAGCAGTGACAGGGGGAAGCCCCAGCATTTT. Its translation is CASSDRGKPQHF.

The rearrangement joins TRBV28 to TRBJ2-1; a possible D gene is TRBD1 (5 bases). Germline V CDR1 and CDR2: MDHEN, SYDVKM. V lost 6 bases, J lost 7 bases, and 13 bases lay in between. The CDR3 has 13 residues. CDR3 bases: TGTGCCAGCAGACGGCCAGGGAAAAATGAGCAGTTCTTC. Translation: CASRRPGKNEQFF.

This clone was counted between two and nine times. The chain carries TRBV5-4 and TRBJ1-1, with D unresolved. Germline-derived CDR1 and CDR2 are SGHNT and YYREEE (reference sequence). With 4 bases removed from V and 3 bases from J, the gap between germline ends came to 13 bases. The CDR3 is 14 residues long. The CDR3 DNA reads TGTGCCAGCAGCCCTATGGGAGGCGACACTGAAGCTTTCTTT. Protein product: CASSPMGGDTEAFF. Looking up the rest from reference TRBV5-4 and TRBJ1-1 gives the full variable domain: ETGVTQSPTHLIKTRGQQVTLRCSSQSGHNTVSWYQQALGQGPQFIFQYYREEENGRGNFPPRFSGLQFPNYSSELNVNALELDDSALYLCASSPMGGDTEAFFGQGTRLTVV.

The chain joins TRBV2 to TRBJ1-2; 8 nucleotides agree with TRBD1. After removal of 4 bases from V and 7 bases from J, the junction contained 5 bases not matched to a gene. The germline V gene has CDR1 SNHLY and CDR2 FYNNEI. The length of the CDR3 is 13 residues. CDR3 protein: CASSARQGLGYTF. CDR3 coding DNA: TGTGCCAGCAGTGCCAGACAGGGGCTTGGCTACACCTTC. Together with reference TRBV2 and TRBJ1-2, the CDR3 gives the full variable domain: EPEVTQTPSHQVTQMGQEVILRCVPISNHLYFYWYRQILGQKVEFLVSFYNNEISEKSEIFDDQFSVERPDGSNFTLKIRSTKLEDSAMYFCASSARQGLGYTFGSGTRLTVV.

This clone was detected only a few times. The rearrangement links TRBV5-4 to TRBJ2-1; D is possibly TRBD2 (6 bases). The V gene lost 4 bases and the J gene lost 8 bases, with 19 bases spanning the gap. This CDR3 spans 15 amino acids. Germline lookup yields CDR1 SGHNT and CDR2 YYREEE (reference sequence). The CDR3 loop reads CASSAGGAGHDEQFF. As DNA, the CDR3 is TGTGCCAGCAGCGCCGGCGGGGCTGGTCACGATGAGCAGTTCTTC.